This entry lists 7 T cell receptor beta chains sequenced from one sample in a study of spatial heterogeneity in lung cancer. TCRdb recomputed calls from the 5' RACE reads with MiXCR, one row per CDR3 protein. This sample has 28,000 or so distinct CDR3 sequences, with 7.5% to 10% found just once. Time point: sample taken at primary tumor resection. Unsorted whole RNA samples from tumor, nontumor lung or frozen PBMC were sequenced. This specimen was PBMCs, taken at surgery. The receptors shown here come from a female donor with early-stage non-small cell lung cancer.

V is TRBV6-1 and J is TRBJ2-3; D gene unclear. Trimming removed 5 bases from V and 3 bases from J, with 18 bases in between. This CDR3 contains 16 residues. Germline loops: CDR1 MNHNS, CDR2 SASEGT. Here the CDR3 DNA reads TGTGCCAGCAGTCCTAACCGTAAGGTCGGAACAGATACGCAGTATTTT. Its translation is CASSPNRKVGTDTQYF.

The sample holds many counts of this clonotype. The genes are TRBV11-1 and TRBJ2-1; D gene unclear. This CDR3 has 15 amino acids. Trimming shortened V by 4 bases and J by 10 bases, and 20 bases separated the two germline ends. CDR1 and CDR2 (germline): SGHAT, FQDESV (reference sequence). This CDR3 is CASSSTPSRADEQFF. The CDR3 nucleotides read TGTGCCAGCAGCTCAACTCCGTCTAGGGCGGACGAGCAGTTCTTC.

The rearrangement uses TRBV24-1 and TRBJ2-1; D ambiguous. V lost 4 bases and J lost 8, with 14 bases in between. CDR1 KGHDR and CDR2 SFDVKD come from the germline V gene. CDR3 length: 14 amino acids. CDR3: CATSETPLTYEQFF. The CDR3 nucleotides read TGTGCCACCAGTGAGACACCCTTAACGTATGAGCAGTTCTTC.

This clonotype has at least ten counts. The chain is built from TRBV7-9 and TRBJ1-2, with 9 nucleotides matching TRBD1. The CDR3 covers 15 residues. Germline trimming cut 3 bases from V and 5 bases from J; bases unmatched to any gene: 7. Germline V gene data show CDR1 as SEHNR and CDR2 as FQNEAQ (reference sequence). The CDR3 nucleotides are TGTGCCAGCAGCTTGGGACAGGGAGTCACATATGGCTACACCTTC. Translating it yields CASSLGQGVTYGYTF.

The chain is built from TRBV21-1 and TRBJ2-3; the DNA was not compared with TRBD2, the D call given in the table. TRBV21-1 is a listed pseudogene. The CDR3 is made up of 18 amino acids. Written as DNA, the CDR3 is TGTGCCAGCAGCAAAGCGCATCTGACTAGCGGGAGAACAGATACGCAGTATTTT. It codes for CASSKAHLTSGRTDTQYF.

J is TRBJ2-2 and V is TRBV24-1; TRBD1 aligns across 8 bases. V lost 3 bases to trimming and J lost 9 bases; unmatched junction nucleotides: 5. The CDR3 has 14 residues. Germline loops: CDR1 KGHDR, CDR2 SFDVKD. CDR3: CATSDTNRGWELFF. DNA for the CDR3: TGTGCCACCAGTGATACGAACAGGGGGTGGGAGCTGTTTTTT.

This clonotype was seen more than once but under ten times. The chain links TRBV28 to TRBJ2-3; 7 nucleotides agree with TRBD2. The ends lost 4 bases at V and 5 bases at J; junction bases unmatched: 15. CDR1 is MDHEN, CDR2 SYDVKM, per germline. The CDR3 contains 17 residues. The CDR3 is CASSSPLGGGPIDTQYF. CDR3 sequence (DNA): TGTGCCAGCAGTTCCCCTTTGGGGGGAGGGCCGATAGATACGCAGTATTTT.